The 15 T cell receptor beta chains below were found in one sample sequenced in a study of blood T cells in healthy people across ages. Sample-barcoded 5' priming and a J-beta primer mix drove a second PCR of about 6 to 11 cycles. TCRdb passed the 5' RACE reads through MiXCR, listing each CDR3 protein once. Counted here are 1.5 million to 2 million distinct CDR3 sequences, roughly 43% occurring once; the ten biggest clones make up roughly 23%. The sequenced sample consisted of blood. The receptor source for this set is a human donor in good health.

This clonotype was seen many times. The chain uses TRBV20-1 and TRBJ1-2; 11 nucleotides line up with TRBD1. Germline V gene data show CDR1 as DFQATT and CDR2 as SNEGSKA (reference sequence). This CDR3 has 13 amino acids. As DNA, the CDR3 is TGCAGCGCCTCCCGGGACAGGGGGTATGGCTACACCTTC. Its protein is CSASRDRGYGYTF.

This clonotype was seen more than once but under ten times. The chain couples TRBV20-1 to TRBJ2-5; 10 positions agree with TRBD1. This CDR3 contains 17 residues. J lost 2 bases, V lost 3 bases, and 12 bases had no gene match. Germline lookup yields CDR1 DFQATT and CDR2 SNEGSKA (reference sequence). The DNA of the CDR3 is TGCAGTGCTAGCCACTATGGGGACAGGGGATTTCAAGAGACCCAGTACTTC. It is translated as CSASHYGDRGFQETQYF.

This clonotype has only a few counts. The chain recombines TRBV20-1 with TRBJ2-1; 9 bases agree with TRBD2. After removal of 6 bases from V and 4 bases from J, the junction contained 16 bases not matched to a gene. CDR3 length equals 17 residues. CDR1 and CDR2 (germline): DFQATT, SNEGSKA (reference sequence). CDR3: CSASPVAGLAIYNEQFF. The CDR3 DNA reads TGCAGTGCCTCCCCCGTAGCAGGACTAGCGATATACAATGAGCAGTTCTTC.

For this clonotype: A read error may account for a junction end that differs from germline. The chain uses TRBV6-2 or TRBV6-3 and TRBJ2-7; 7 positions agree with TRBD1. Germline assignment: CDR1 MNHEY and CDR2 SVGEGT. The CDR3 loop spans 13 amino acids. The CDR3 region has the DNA TGTGCCGGCAGCCTGACAGGGACCTACGAGCAGTACTTC. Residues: CAGSLTGTYEQYF.

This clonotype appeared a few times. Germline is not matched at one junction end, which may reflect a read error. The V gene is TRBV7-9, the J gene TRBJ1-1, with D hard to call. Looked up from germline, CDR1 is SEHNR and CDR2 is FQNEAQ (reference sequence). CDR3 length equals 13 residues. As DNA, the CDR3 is TGTGCCGGCAGCTTAAGGACGAACACTGAAGCTTTCTTT. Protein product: CAGSLRTNTEAFF.

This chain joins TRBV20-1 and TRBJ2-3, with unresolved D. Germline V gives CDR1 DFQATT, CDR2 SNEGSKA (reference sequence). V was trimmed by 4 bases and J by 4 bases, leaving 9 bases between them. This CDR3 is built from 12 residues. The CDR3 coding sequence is TGCAGTGCTACGGATTTCCCAGATACGCAGTATTTT. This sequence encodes CSATDFPDTQYF.

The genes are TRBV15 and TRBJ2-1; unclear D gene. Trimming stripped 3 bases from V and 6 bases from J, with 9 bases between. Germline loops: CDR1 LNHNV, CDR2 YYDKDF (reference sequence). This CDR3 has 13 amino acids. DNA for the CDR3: TGTGCCACCAGCAGGGTGCCGGGCAATGAGCAGTTCTTC. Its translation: CATSRVPGNEQFF.

The chain's CDR3 is CASSYSSFVNQYF. The CDR3 nucleotides are TGTGCCAGCAGTTACAGCTCTTTCGTTAACCAGTACTTC. V gene TRBV6-2 or TRBV6-3 combines with J gene TRBJ2-5; no reliable D call. Germline CDR1 is MNHEY and CDR2 is SVGEGT. Trimming cost V 2 bases and J 10 bases, with 14 bases left between them. This CDR3 is built from 13 residues.

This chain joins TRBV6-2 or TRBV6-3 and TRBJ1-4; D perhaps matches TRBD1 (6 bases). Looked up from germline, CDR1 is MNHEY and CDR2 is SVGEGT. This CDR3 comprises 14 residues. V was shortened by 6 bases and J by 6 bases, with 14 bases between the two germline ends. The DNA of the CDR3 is TGTGCCAGCAGCCCCGGACAGATCCATGAAAAACTGTTTTTT. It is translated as CASSPGQIHEKLFF.

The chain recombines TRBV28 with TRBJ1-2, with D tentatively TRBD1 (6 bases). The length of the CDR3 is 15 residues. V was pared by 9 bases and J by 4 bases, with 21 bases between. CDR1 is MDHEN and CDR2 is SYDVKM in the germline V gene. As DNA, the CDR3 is TGTGCCAGTACCTCGGGCGGGACATCCGGCTATGGCTACACCTTC. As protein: CASTSGGTSGYGYTF.

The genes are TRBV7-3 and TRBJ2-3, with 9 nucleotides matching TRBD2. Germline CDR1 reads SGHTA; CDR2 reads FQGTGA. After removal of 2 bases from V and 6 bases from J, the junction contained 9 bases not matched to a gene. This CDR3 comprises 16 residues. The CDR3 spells CASSLLSSGVGDTQYF. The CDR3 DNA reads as TGTGCCAGCAGCTTACTCTCTAGCGGGGTTGGGGATACGCAGTATTTT.

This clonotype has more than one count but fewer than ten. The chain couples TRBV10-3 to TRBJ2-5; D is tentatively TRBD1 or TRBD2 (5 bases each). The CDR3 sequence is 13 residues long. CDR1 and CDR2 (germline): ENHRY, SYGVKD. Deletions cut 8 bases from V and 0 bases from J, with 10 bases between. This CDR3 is CAIGRGDQETQYF. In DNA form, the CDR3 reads TGTGCCATCGGTCGAGGGGACCAAGAGACCCAGTACTTC.

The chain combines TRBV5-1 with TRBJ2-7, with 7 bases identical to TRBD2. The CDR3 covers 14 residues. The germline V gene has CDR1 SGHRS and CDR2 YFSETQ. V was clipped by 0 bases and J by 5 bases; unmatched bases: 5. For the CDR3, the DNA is TGCGCCAGCAGCTTGGAGGGGACTATGGACGAGCAGTACTTC. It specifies CASSLEGTMDEQYF.

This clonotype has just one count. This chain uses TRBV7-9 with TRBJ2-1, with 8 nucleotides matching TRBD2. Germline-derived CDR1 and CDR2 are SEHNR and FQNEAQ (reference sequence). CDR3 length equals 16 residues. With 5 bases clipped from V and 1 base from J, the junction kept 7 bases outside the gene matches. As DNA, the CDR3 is TGTGCCAGCAGCATACCAGCGGGGGTGTCCTACAATGAGCAGTTCTTC. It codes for CASSIPAGVSYNEQFF.

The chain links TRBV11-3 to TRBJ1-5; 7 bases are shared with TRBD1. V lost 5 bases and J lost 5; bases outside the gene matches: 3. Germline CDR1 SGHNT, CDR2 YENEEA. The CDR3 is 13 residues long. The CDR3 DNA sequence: TGTGCCAGCAGCCGCGGGACAGATCAGCCCCAGCATTTT. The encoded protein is CASSRGTDQPQHF.